This T cell receptor (beta chain) is from a study of identical twins. The germline V gene has CDR1 KGHDR and CDR2 SFDVKD. The CDR3 loop spans 17 amino acids. After removal of 4 bases from V and 4 bases from J, the junction contained 10 bases not matched to a gene. Many counts were recorded for this clonotype. From the 5' RACE reads, TCRdb called clonotypes with MiXCR, one entry per CDR3 protein. Of hundreds of thousands of distinct CDR3 sequences in the sample, 5.5% to 6.5% were seen once. Material: naive T cells sorted from blood. V is TRBV24-1 and J is TRBJ2-7, with TRBD1 identical over 12 bases. The sequence was collected from a man younger than 35 in good health. The CDR3 coding sequence is TGTGCCACCAGTGACGTCGGGACAGGGGGCGATGAATACGAGCAGTACGTC. Its translation is CATSDVGTGGDEYEQYV.